Listed below are T cell receptor beta chains from one sample, sequenced in a study of T cell responses to AZD1222 COVID-19 vaccine. The data were produced by immunoSEQ multiplex PCR, yet TCRdb's version contains in-frame clones alone and is incomplete. The data show some 92,000 clones, with approximately 89% seen just once and roughly 5.5% held by the top ten. The sequenced sample was peripheral blood, obtained on day 0 of MenACWY control vaccination. The receptors stem from an adult in good health. The CDR3 runs from the conserved cysteine through the conserved F or W. The order of the fields is V gene, D gene, CDR3 protein. A D gene is named only where the DNA matches it firmly.

>TRBV11-3|TRBD2
CASSLAVAGPDTQYF
>TRBV14|.
CASSQDSIADSPLHF
>TRBV5-1|.
CASSLGLGAGQQYF
>TRBV28|TRBD1
CASSSWTGGSTDTQYF
>TRBV6-1|TRBD2
CASSDKGTSGAYEQYF
>TRBV3-1/TRBV3-2|.
CASSLPNTGELFF
>TRBV7-2|.
CASSLEANGYGYTF
>TRBV28|.
CASRQGSSTEAFF
>TRBV7-9|TRBD1
CASSPLTGADEQYF
>TRBV10-1|.
CASRGTDTEAFF
>TRBV10-1|.
CASSESGTPNNEQFF
>TRBV3-1/TRBV3-2|TRBD2
CASRRGAGLTGELFF
>TRBV5-1|.
CASSHGNLYTEAFF
>TRBV3-1/TRBV3-2|TRBD1
CASNRPGQGNTEAFF
>TRBV28|TRBD2
CASSFTGLKFYEQYF
>TRBV2|.
CASSVQGPTTEAFF
>TRBV7-2|.
CASSTLLGAQYF
>TRBV5-1|.
CASSSEQGPGNTIYF
>TRBV5-1|TRBD1
CASSQGGTNEKLFF
>TRBV2|.
CASSEGGWGNSPLHF
>TRBV18|.
CASSPPVAQETQYF
>TRBV27|.
CASRGYETQYF
>TRBV18|TRBD1
CASSPGQGNEQFF
>TRBV7-2|TRBD2
CASSSNRLAGVQETQYF
>TRBV15|TRBD2
CATSSRWEGLQYF
>TRBV28|TRBD1
CASSLGDRGTGYTF
>TRBV15|TRBD1
CATSRDRDRPLGANVLTF
>TRBV6-2/TRBV6-3|TRBD2
CASSYSLAGGPYEQYF
>TRBV27|.
CASSLVRGDEQFF
>TRBV19|.
CASSTGVNTEAFF
>TRBV5-6|TRBD1
CASSSLTGTGGLSTDTQYF
>TRBV10-1|TRBD1
CASSESRQGANTGELFF
>TRBV28|TRBD1
CASSSGQALYEQYF
>TRBV6-5|.
CASKALTDTQYF
>TRBV28|.
CASSEQGESYEQYF
>TRBV7-2|.
CASSLSHGGGAEKLFF
>TRBV5-1|TRBD1
CASSTSTGGDEAFF
>TRBV5-1|TRBD2
CASSPRLAGDNEQFF
>TRBV28|TRBD1
CASSSLTGGYGYTF
>TRBV5-1|.
CASSTLGGSGNTIYF
>TRBV11-1|.
CASSLTRTSKQFF
>TRBV5-5|.
CASSLIDRTYGYTF
>TRBV3-1/TRBV3-2|.
CASSQRAHSQLFF
>TRBV5-5|TRBD1
CASSYGQGAYEQYF
>TRBV5-1|.
CASSPDTANTGELFF
>TRBV27|.
CASSLSSTGNYGYTF
>TRBV7-6|TRBD1
CASSLNRDSNYGYTF
>TRBV10-2|.
CASSARARSSYEQYF
>TRBV5-5|TRBD2
CASSLGGTSGMYEQYF
>TRBV3-1/TRBV3-2|.
CASSQHLGGLSSYEQYF
>TRBV10-2|.
CASSESNNYGYTF
>TRBV9|TRBD1
CASSGGKLGTEANYGYTF
>TRBV5-4|.
CASSPGGRPAYEQYF
>TRBV28|.
CASSLYQGYEQYF
>TRBV2|.
CASRRTDEKLFF
>TRBV6-1|.
CASSEGVGAQPQHF
>TRBV10-1|.
CASSDGGANQPQHF